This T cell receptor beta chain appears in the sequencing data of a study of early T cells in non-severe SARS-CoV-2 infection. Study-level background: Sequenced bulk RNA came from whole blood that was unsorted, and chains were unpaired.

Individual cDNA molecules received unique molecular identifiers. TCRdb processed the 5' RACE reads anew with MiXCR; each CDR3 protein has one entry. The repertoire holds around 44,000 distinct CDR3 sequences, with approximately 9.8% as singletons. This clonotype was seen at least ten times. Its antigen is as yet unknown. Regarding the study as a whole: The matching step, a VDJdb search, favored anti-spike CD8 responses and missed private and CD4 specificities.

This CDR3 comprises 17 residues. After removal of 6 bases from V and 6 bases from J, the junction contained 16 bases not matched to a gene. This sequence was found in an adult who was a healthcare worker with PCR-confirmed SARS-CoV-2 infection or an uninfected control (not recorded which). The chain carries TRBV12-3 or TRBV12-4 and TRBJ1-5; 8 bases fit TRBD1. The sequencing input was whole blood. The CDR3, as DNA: TGTGCCAGCAGCCAGAGGACAGGGTTTTTGCTAGGTCAGCCCCAGCATTTT. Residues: CASSQRTGFLLGQPQHF.